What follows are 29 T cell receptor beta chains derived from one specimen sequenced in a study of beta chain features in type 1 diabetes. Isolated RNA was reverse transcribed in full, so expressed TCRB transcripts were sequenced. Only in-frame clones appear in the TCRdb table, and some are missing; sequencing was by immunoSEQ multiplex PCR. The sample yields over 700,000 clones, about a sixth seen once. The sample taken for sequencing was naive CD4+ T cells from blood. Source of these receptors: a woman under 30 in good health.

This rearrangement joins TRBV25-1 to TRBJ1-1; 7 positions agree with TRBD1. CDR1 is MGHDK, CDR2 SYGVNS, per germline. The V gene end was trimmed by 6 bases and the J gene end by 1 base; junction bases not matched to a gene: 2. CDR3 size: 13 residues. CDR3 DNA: TGTGCCAGCAGGAGACAGGGGAACACTGAAGCTTTCTTT. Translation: CASRRQGNTEAFF.

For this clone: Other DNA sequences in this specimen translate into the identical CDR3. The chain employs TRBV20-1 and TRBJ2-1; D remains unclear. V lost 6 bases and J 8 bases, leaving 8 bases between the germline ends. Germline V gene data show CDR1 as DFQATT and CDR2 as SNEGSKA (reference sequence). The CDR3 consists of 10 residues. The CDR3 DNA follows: TGCAGTGCCAGAAGGGATGAGCAGTTCTTC. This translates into CSARRDEQFF.

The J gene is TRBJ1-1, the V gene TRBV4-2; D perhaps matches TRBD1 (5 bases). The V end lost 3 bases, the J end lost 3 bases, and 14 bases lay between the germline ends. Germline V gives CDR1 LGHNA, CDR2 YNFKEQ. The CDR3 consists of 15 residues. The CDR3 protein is CASSHSGTAYTEAFF. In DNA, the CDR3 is TGTGCCAGCAGCCACTCCGGGACGGCATACACTGAAGCTTTCTTT.

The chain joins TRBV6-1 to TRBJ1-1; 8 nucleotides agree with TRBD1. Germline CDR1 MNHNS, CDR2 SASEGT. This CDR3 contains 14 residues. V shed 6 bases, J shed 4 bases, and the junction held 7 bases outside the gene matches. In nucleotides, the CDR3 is TGTGCCAGCAGCCGAGGACAGGGTGGCACTGAAGCTTTCTTT. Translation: CASSRGQGGTEAFF.

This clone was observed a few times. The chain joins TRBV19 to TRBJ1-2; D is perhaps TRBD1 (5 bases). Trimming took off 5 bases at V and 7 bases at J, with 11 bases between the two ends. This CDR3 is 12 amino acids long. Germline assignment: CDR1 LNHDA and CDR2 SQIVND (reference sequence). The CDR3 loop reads CASSPRGSGYTF. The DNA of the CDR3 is TGTGCCAGTAGTCCCCGGGGGTCTGGCTACACCTTC.

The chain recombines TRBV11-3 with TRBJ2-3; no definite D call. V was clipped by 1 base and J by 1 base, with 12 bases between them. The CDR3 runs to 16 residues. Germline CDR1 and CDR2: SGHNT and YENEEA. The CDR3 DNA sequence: TGTGCCAGCAGCTTAGGTTTCCTTGTGGGCACAGATACGCAGTATTTT. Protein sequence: CASSLGFLVGTDTQYF.

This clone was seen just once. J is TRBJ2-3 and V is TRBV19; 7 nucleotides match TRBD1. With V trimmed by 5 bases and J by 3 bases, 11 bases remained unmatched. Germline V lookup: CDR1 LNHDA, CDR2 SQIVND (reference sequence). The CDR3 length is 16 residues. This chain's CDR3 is CASSAPPGQRTDTQYF. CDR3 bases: TGTGCCAGTAGTGCCCCTCCGGGACAGCGAACAGATACGCAGTATTTT.

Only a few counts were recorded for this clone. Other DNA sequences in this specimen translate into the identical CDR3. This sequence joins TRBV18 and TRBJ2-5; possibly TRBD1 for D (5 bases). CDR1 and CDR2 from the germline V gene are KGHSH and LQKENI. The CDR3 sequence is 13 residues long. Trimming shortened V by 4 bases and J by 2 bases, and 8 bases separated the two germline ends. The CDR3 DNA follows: TGTGCCAGCTCACTAGGGGCTCAAGAGACCCAGTACTTC. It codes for CASSLGAQETQYF.

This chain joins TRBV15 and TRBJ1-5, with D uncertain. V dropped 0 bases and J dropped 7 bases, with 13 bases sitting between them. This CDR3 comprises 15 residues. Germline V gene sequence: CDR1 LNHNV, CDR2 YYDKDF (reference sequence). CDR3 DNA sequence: TGTGCCACCAGCAGAGATAGCTATGAACGCCAGCCCCAGCATTTT. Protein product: CATSRDSYERQPQHF.

The DNA for the CDR3 is TGTGCCAGCAGATTGAACACTGAAGCTTTCTTT. Protein sequence: CASRLNTEAFF. The chain employs TRBV7-2 and TRBJ1-1, with no clear D. Germline V gene lookup returns CDR1 SGHTA and CDR2 FQGNSA. The CDR3 runs to 11 residues. Trimming shortened V by 6 bases and J by 0 bases, and 2 bases separated the two germline ends.

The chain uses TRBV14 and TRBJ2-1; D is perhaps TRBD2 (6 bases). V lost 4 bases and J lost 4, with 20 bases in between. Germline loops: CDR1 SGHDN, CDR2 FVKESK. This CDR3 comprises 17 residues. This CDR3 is CASSPAAGMEGYNEQFF. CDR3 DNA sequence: TGTGCCAGCAGCCCAGCGGCGGGTATGGAGGGGTACAATGAGCAGTTCTTC.

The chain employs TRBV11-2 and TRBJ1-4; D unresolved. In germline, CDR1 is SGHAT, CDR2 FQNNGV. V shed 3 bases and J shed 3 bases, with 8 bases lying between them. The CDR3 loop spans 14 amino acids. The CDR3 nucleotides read TGTGCCAGCAGCTTGACAAATGCTAATGAAAAACTGTTTTTT. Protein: CASSLTNANEKLFF.

CDR3: CASSYGSGTEQYF. As DNA, the CDR3 is TGTGCCAGCAGTTACGGTTCAGGGACCGAGCAGTACTTC. The genes are TRBV6-5 and TRBJ2-7, with D perhaps matching TRBD1 or TRBD2 (5 bases each). In germline, CDR1 is MNHEY, CDR2 SVGAGI. This CDR3 contains 13 residues. V dropped 2 bases and J dropped 6 bases, with 11 bases sitting between them.

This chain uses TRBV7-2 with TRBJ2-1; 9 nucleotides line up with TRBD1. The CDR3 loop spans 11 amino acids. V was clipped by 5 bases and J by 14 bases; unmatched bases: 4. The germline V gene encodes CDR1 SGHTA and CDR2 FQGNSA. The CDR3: CASSRGTGKFF. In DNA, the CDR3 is TGTGCCAGCAGCCGTGGGACAGGGAAGTTCTTC.

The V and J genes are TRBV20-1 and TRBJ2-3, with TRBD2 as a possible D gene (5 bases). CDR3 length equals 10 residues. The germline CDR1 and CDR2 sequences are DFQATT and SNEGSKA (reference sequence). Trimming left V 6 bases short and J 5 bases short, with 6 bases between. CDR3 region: CSAGVDTQYF. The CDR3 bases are TGCAGTGCCGGGGTAGATACGCAGTATTTT.

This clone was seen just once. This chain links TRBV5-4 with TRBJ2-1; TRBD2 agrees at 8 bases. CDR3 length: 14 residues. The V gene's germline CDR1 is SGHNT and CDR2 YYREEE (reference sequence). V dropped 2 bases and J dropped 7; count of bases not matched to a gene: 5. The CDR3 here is CASSLREGRNEQFF. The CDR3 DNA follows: TGTGCCAGCAGCTTACGGGAGGGCCGGAATGAGCAGTTCTTC. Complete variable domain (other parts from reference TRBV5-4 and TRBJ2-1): ETGVTQSPTHLIKTRGQQVTLRCSSQSGHNTVSWYQQALGQGPQFIFQYYREEENGRGNFPPRFSGLQFPNYSSELNVNALELDDSALYLCASSLREGRNEQFFGPGTRLTVL.

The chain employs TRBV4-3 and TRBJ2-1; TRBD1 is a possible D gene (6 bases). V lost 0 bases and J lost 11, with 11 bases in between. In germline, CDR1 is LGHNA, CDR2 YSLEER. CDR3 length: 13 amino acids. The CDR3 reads CASSQEGTRKQFF. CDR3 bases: TGCGCCAGCAGCCAAGAAGGGACACGCAAGCAGTTCTTC.

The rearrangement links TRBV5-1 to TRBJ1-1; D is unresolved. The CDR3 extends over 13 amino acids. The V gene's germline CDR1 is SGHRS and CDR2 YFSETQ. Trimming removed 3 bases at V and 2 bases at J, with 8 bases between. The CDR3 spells CASSSNVNTEAFF. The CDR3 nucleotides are TGCGCCAGCAGCTCGAACGTCAACACTGAAGCTTTCTTT.

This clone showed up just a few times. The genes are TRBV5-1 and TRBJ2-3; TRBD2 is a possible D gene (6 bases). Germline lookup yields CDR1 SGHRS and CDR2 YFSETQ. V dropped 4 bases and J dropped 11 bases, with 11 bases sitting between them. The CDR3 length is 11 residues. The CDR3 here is CASSGQGGQYF. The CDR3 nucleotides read TGCGCCAGCAGCGGTCAGGGAGGGCAGTATTTT.

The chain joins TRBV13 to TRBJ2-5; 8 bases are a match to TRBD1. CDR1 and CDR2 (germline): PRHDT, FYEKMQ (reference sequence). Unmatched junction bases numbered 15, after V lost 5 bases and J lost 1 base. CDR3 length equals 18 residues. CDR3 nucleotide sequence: TGTGCCAGCAGCCCCCGGAGGGTCGGACAGGGAACCCAAGAGACCCAGTACTTC. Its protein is CASSPRRVGQGTQETQYF.

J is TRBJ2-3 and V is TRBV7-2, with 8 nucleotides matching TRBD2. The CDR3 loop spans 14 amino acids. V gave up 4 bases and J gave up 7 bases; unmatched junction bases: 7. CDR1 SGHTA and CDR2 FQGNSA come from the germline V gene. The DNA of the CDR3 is TGTGCCAGCAGCTCCGGGACTAGTTCCCATACGCAGTATTTT. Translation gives CASSSGTSSHTQYF.

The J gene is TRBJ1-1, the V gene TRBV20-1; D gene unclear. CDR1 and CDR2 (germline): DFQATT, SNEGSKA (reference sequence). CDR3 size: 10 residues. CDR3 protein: CSLFRTEAFF. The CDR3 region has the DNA TGCAGCCTTTTTAGAACTGAAGCTTTCTTT.

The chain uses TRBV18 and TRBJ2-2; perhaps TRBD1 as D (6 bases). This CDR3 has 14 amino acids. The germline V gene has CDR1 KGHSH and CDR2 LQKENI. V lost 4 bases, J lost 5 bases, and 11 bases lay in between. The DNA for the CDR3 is TGTGCCAGCTCACGTACAGGGAGTACCGGGGAGCTGTTTTTT. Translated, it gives CASSRTGSTGELFF.

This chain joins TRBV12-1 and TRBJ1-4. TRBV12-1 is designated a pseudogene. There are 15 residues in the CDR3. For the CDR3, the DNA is TGTGCCAGCAGCTTTAGGTGGCAGCAGCCTGAAAAACTGTTTTTT. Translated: CASSFRWQQPEKLFF.

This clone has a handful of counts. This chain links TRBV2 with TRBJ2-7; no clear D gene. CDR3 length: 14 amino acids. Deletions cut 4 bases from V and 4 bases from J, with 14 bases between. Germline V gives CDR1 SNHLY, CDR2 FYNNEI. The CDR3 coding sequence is TGTGCCAGCAGTGTCCAGGCGTCGCGGTACGAGCAGTACTTC. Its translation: CASSVQASRYEQYF.

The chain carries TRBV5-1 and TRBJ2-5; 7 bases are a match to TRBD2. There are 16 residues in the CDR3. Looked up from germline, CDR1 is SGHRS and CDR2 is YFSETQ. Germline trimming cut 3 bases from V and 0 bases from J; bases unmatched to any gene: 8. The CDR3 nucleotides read TGCGCCAGCAGCTCCGGGGACTACCCGTACCAAGAGACCCAGTACTTC. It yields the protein CASSSGDYPYQETQYF.

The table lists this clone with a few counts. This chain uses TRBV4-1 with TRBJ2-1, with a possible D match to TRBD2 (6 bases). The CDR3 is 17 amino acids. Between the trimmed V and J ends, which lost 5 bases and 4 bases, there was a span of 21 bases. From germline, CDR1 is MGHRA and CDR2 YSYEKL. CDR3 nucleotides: TGCGCCAGCAGCGACCCCGCGGGGCAGAGAATATACAATGAGCAGTTCTTC. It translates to CASSDPAGQRIYNEQFF.

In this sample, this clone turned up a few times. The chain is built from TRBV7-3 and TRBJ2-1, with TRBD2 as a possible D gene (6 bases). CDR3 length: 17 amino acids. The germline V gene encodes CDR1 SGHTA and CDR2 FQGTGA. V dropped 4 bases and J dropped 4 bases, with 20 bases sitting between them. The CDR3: CASSSTSGSGTYNEQFF. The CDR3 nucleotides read TGTGCCAGCAGCTCTACCTCGGGTAGCGGAACATACAATGAGCAGTTCTTC.

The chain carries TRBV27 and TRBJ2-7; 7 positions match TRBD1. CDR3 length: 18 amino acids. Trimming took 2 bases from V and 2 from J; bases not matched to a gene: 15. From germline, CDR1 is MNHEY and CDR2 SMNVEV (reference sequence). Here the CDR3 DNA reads TGTGCCAGCAGTTTAAGGGCCCCCGTGACAGGGATCCCCTACGAGCAGTACTTC. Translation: CASSLRAPVTGIPYEQYF.